One TCR beta chain is described in this entry. The antigen is undetermined. This entry comes from a study of cytomegalovirus exposure and HLA in healthy donors. As for the study in general: Earlier, fewer than 140 million unique TCR beta sequences were recovered from around 200 million T cells by an analysis.

General study results and limits: 87-base-pair reads could not separate some V segments, including TRBV6-2 and TRBV6-3. As a later analysis showed, several of the most significant clusters appeared to be linked to common viral pathogens.

PCR primers comprised 60 Vbeta and 13 Jbeta primers. Profiling relied on immunoSEQ multiplex PCR, and the TCRdb table lists in-frame clones only, not all of them. The data contain about 200,000 clones, over 65% of them singletons. These donors counted as nominally healthy when sampled, but unrecorded immune exposures were likely. Germline loops: CDR1 SQVTM, CDR2 ANQGSEA. The CDR3 length is 14 residues. V lost 3 bases to trimming and J lost 0 bases, with 11 bases between them. The sequencing input was PBMCs. The rearrangement joins TRBV29-1 to TRBJ1-2, with D uncertain. The origin of this receptor is a boy under 10 years old in good health and CMV-seronegative. DNA for the CDR3: TGCAGCGTTGATTCTCTCTTAGCTAACTATGGCTACACCTTC. Translated: CSVDSLLANYGYTF.